Following are 19 T cell receptor beta chains from one sample sequenced in a study of T cells in narcolepsy (dated 2018 in TCRdb). The method behind the library was the immunoSEQ multiplex PCR assay. TCRdb stores this immuneACCESS table with in-frame sequences only. Part of the clones is absent; in the studies checked, under half of the shortfall reflects unresolved V genes, and no reason is known for the rest. The sample table holds just over 40,000 clones, of which approximately 88% were seen once. The ten largest clones take up 1% to 1.5% of the sample. Source material: CD45RA- memory CD4+ T cells from PBMCs. The cell subset or site tag for this specimen amounts to: memory T cells sorted ex vivo from peripheral blood. The receptors were gathered from a human donor with narcolepsy.

This chain uses TRBV7-3 with TRBJ2-5; a weak D match, TRBD2 (6 bases). Trimming pared 5 bases from V and 5 bases from J, leaving 18 bases between. This CDR3 comprises 15 residues. Per germline, CDR1 SGHTA and CDR2 FQGTGA. In nucleotides, the CDR3 is TGTGCCAGCAGCCCGGGGGTAGGAAAGGTCGAGACCCAGTACTTC. Protein product: CASSPGVGKVETQYF.

The J gene is TRBJ2-1, the V gene TRBV10-3, with TRBD1 identical over 7 bases. CDR3 length equals 12 residues. The J segment lost 13 bases and the V segment lost 10 bases, leaving 13 bases of the junction unmatched. The germline gives CDR1 ENHRY, CDR2 SYGVKD. Written as DNA, the CDR3 is TGTGCCACTAGGGACAGAGAAGAGAATCAGTTCTTC. Its protein is CATRDREENQFF.

About this clone itself: Compared with germline, one end of the junction differs, possibly owing to a read error. The CDR3 DNA sequence: TGTGCCAGCAGCTTAGTTTGGGCTGCGGCCTCCCACAATGAGCAGTTCTTC. Its translation: CASSLVWAAASHNEQFF. J is TRBJ2-1 and V is TRBV11-1, with D unresolved. The length of the CDR3 is 17 residues. CDR1 and CDR2 from the germline V gene are SGHAT and FQDESV (reference sequence).

The chain links TRBV7-7 to TRBJ2-1; unclear D gene. Germline V CDR1 and CDR2: SSHAT, FNYEAQ (reference sequence). This CDR3 is built from 13 residues. V was shortened by 5 bases and J by 5 bases, with 10 bases between the two germline ends. The CDR3 region has the DNA TGTGCCAGCAGCCCAGGACGGGACAATGAGCAGTTCTTC. It is translated as CASSPGRDNEQFF.

The DNA for the CDR3 is TGTGCCAGCAGCTTTGGGGGGTCGCGGGGCCATGAGCAGTTCTTC. This codes for CASSFGGSRGHEQFF. The J gene is TRBJ2-1, the V gene TRBV7-8; D may be TRBD2 (6 bases). V lost 3 bases and J lost 8, with 17 bases in between. This CDR3 has 15 amino acids. CDR1 SGHVS and CDR2 FQNEAQ come from the germline V gene. The full variable domain, its missing parts supplied by reference TRBV7-8 and TRBJ2-1, is GAGVSQSPRYKVAKRGQDVALRCDPISGHVSLFWYQQALGQGPEFLTYFQNEAQLDKSGLPSDRFFAERPEGSVSTLKIQRTQQEDSAVYLCASSFGGSRGHEQFFGPGTRLTVL.

V gene TRBV7-2 combines with J gene TRBJ2-2, with D unclear. The V gene lost 5 bases and the J gene lost 7 bases, with 8 bases spanning the gap. CDR1 and CDR2 (germline): SGHTA, FQGNSA. This CDR3 is built from 12 residues. As DNA, the CDR3 is TGTGCCAGCAGCCGACCGCGCGGGGAGCTGTTTTTT. It encodes CASSRPRGELFF.

This chain uses TRBV4-3 with TRBJ1-1, with D unresolved. Germline loops: CDR1 LGHNA, CDR2 YSLEER. CDR3 length: 14 residues. Trimming pared 1 base from V and 0 bases from J, leaving 6 bases between. The CDR3 sequence: CASSQGQMNTEAFF. DNA of the CDR3: TGCGCCAGCAGCCAAGGTCAGATGAACACTGAAGCTTTCTTT.

The rearrangement uses TRBV10-3 and TRBJ2-2, with D possibly TRBD1 on 7 matching bases. V was trimmed by 4 bases and J by 5 bases, leaving 14 bases between them. The CDR3 covers 15 residues. Per the germline V gene, CDR1 is ENHRY and CDR2 is SYGVKD. CDR3 in amino acids: CAISGQGGRTGELFF. The CDR3 coding sequence is TGTGCCATCAGTGGACAGGGAGGACGGACCGGGGAGCTGTTTTTT.

The J gene is TRBJ2-3, the V gene TRBV11-2; D is ambiguous. This CDR3 has 14 amino acids. V was cut by 5 bases and J by 4 bases, with 13 bases left in between. Germline loops: CDR1 SGHAT, CDR2 FQNNGV. CDR3 bases: TGTGCCAGCAGCCTTCGGGCAGTCCCAGATACGCAGTATTTT. This codes for CASSLRAVPDTQYF.

The V call is TRBV18, the J call TRBJ1-1; D remains ambiguous. The CDR3 runs 12 residues. The V gene's germline CDR1 is KGHSH and CDR2 LQKENI. The V end lost 5 bases, the J end lost 1 base, and 5 bases lay between the germline ends. CDR3 amino acids: CASSEGNTEAFF. Written as DNA, the CDR3 is TGTGCCAGCTCAGAGGGGAACACTGAAGCTTTCTTT.

The V call is TRBV7-8, the J call TRBJ2-3; 7 bases align to TRBD2. The V and J ends lost 7 bases and 5 bases, in that order; junction bases with no gene match: 6. CDR1 is SGHVS, CDR2 FQNEAQ, per germline. The CDR3 loop spans 13 amino acids. CDR3 DNA sequence: TGTGCCAGCACCTTGGGAGGGGTAGATACGCAGTATTTT. Protein: CASTLGGVDTQYF.

CDR3 sequence (DNA): TGTGCCAGCAGCCCTATGCAGGGGTTCGGGGGGGCCAACGTCCTGACTTTC. Translation: CASSPMQGFGGANVLTF. The V gene is TRBV4-2, the J gene TRBJ2-6; possible D gene TRBD1, 6 bases. Per germline, CDR1 LGHNA and CDR2 YNFKEQ. V was pared by 4 bases and J by 4 bases, with 17 bases between. The CDR3 has 17 amino acids.

This clone was seen a handful of times. The chain employs TRBV4-1 and TRBJ2-7; D gene unclear. Germline V gives CDR1 MGHRA, CDR2 YSYEKL. The CDR3 runs 13 residues. The ends were cut back, 5 bases at V and 9 bases at J, with 17 bases in the middle. CDR3 bases: TGCGCCAGCAGCTCCATCGACCCGCCGGGGCAGTACTTC. It translates to CASSSIDPPGQYF.

The chain carries TRBV28 and TRBJ2-7; D possibly corresponds to TRBD2 (6 bases). The CDR3 runs 15 residues. Germline V gives CDR1 MDHEN, CDR2 SYDVKM. The ends were cut back, 5 bases at V and 1 base at J, with 15 bases in the middle. CDR3 protein: CASSVSEGSSYEQYF. In nucleotides, the CDR3 is TGTGCCAGCAGTGTGTCGGAGGGGAGTTCCTACGAGCAGTACTTC.

The rearrangement uses TRBV7-3 and TRBJ1-1; D gene unclear. Trimming shortened V by 7 bases and J by 7 bases, and 13 bases separated the two germline ends. The CDR3 length is 12 residues. Germline V gene sequence: CDR1 SGHTA, CDR2 FQGTGA. The chain's CDR3 is CASKSRVSEAFF. CDR3 bases: TGTGCCAGCAAGTCCAGAGTGAGTGAAGCTTTCTTT.

The chain is built from TRBV5-1 and TRBJ2-5; tentatively, D is TRBD1 or TRBD2 (5 bases each). The CDR3 loop spans 13 amino acids. Per the germline V gene, CDR1 is SGHRS and CDR2 is YFSETQ. V was shortened by 4 bases and J by 0 bases, with 7 bases between the two germline ends. In DNA, the CDR3 is TGCGCCAGCAGCCGAGGGGACCAAGAGACCCAGTACTTC. It is translated as CASSRGDQETQYF.

The chain carries TRBV5-6 and TRBJ2-3, with D uncertain. Germline V gene lookup returns CDR1 SGHDT and CDR2 YYEEEE. The CDR3 is made up of 15 amino acids. Trimming pared 0 bases from V and 2 bases from J, leaving 10 bases between. CDR3 protein: CASSLEVRSTDTQYF. The CDR3 DNA follows: TGTGCCAGCAGCTTGGAAGTTCGGTCCACAGATACGCAGTATTTT.

The CDR3 loop reads CASSPGGTGTQYF. The DNA for the CDR3 is TGTGCCAGCAGCCCGGGCGGCACTGGTACGCAGTATTTT. The rearrangement joins TRBV7-2 to TRBJ2-3; D ambiguous. Germline V gene sequence: CDR1 SGHTA, CDR2 FQGNSA. This CDR3 has 13 residues. V lost 5 bases to trimming and J lost 8 bases, with 14 bases between them.

V usage is TRBV10-1 and J usage is TRBJ2-5, with 9 bases fitting TRBD2. V dropped 5 bases and J dropped 5; count of bases not matched to a gene: 3. The germline gives CDR1 WNHNN, CDR2 SYGVQD (reference sequence). CDR3 length: 13 amino acids. CDR3 amino acids: CASSPGLAETQYF. The CDR3 DNA reads TGCGCCAGCAGTCCCGGACTAGCGGAGACCCAGTACTTC.